These 2 T cell receptor beta chains were all obtained from the same sample, sequenced in a study of CD8 T cells in Susac syndrome. Random hexamers primed reverse transcription of about 0.5 to 1 ug RNA. TCRdb used MiXCR to reprocess the immunoSEQ multiplex PCR reads, holding one entry per CDR3 protein. Altogether about 190,000 distinct CDR3 sequences are present, more than 90% being singletons, with the ten largest covering 0.075% to 0.1%. Sequenced input: CD4+ T cells from PBMCs. All receptors derive from a human donor with Susac syndrome.

The V gene is TRBV7-6, the J gene TRBJ2-6; D gene unclear. This CDR3 is 15 amino acids long. With 3 bases removed from V and 0 bases from J, the gap between germline ends came to 6 bases. Germline V lookup: CDR1 SGHVS, CDR2 FNYEAQ. The CDR3 DNA reads as TGTGCCAGCAGCTTGGAGATCTCTGGGGCCAACGTCCTGACTTTC. This translates into CASSLEISGANVLTF.

CDR3 in DNA: TGTGCCAGCAGCTCCAACCTCAAAGCGGGCGGCCACGAGCAGTACTTC. Translating gives CASSSNLKAGGHEQYF. V is TRBV7-9 and J is TRBJ2-7; D possibly corresponds to TRBD2 (6 bases). The germline gives CDR1 SEHNR, CDR2 FQNEAQ (reference sequence). The CDR3 totals 16 residues. The V end was cut by 4 bases, the J end by 5 bases, with 21 bases between.